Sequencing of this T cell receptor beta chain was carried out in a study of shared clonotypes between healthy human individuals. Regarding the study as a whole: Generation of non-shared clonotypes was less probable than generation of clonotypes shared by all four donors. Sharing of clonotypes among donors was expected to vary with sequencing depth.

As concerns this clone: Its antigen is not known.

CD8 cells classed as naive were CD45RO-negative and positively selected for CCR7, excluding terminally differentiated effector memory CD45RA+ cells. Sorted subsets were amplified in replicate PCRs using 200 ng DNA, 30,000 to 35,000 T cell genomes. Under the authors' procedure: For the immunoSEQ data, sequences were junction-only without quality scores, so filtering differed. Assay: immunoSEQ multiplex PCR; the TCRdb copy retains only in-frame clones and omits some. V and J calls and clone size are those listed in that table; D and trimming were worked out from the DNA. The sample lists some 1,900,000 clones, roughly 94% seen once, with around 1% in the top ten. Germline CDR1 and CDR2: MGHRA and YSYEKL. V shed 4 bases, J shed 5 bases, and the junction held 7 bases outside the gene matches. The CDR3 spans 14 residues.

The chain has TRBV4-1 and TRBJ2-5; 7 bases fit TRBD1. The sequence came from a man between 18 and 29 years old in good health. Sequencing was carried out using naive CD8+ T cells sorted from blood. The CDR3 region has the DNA TGCGCCAGCAGCCGGCAGGGGGAGAGCGAGACCCAGTACTTC. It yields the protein CASSRQGESETQYF.